One sample yielded the 2 T cell receptor beta chains listed below, sequenced in a study of blood T cell repertoires in COVID-19. Sequencing used immunoSEQ multiplex PCR; TCRdb keeps in-frame clones, though not all of them. Of approximately 270,000 clones in the sample, roughly 84% were seen once. The sample comprised peripheral blood. These receptors came from a human donor with COVID-19, enrolled during active disease. The donor label of this sample is uncertain.

The rearrangement uses TRBV27 and TRBJ2-5; TRBD2 matches 7 bases. J gave up 0 bases and V 3 bases, and 4 bases lay outside the gene matches. In germline, CDR1 is MNHEY, CDR2 SMNVEV (reference sequence). This CDR3 comprises 15 residues. DNA of the CDR3: TGTGCCAGCAGTTTTGGGGGGGGGAACCAAGAGACCCAGTACTTC. Amino acid sequence: CASSFGGGNQETQYF.

The rearrangement uses TRBV6-2 or TRBV6-3 and TRBJ1-4, with a weak D call TRBD1 (5 bases). Germline CDR1 MNHEY, CDR2 SVGEGT. The V end lost 4 bases, the J end lost 0 bases, and 9 bases lay between the germline ends. The CDR3 contains 15 residues. CDR3 nucleotide sequence: TGTGCCAGCAGTTCGACAGATGCAACTAATGAAAAACTGTTTTTT. Protein: CASSSTDATNEKLFF.